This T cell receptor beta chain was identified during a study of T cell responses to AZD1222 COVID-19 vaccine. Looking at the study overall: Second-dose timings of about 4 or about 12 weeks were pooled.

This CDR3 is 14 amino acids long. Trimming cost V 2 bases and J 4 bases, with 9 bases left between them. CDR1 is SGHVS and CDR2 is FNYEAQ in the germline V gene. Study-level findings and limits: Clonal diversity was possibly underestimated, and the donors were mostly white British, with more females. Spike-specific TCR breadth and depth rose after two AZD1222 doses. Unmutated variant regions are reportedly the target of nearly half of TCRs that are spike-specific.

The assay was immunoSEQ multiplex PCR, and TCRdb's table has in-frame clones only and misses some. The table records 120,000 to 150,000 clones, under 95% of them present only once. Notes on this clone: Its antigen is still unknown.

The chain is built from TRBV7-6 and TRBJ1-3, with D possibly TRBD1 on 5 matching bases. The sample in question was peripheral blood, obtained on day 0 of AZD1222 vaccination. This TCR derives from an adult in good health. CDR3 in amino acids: CASSLRGAGNTIYF. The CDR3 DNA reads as TGTGCCAGCAGCTTAAGAGGGGCCGGAAACACCATATATTTT.